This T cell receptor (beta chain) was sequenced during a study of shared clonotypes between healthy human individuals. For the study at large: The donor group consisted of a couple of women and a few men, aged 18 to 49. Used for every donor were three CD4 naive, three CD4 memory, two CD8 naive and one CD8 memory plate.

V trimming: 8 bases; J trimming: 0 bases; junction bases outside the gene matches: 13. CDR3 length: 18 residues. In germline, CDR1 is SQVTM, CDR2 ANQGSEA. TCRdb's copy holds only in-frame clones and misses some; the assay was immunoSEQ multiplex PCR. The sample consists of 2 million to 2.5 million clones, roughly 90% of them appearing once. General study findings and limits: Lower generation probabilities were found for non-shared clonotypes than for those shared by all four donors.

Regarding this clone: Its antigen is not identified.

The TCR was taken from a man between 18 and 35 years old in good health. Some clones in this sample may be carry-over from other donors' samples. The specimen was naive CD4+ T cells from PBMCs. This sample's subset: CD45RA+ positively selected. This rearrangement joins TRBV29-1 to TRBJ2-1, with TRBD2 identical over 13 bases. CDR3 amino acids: CSHRTSGRGGGSYNEQFF. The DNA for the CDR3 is TGCAGCCATCGGACTAGCGGGAGAGGGGGGGGCTCCTACAATGAGCAGTTCTTC.